This T cell receptor beta chain was identified in a study of T cell responses to AZD1222 COVID-19 vaccine. Deletions cut 0 bases from V and 2 bases from J, with 14 bases between. Germline CDR1 is LGHNA and CDR2 is YNFKEQ. The CDR3 contains 16 residues. Profiled with immunoSEQ multiplex PCR; TCRdb holds only in-frame clones, not every one. The sample carries roughly 180,000 clones, 91% recorded once. Notes on this clone: Its antigen is not known.

General study findings and limits: Spike-wide vaccine-associated CD4 TCRs dominated at 160-218 and 743-854.

This chain uses TRBV4-2 with TRBJ2-7; D may be TRBD2 (5 bases). Source: peripheral blood, taken 28 days after the second AZD1222 dose. The sequence was collected from an adult who received the AZD1222 COVID-19 vaccine. The CDR3 reads CASSQEQRETTYEQYF. CDR3 coding DNA: TGTGCCAGCAGCCAAGAACAAAGGGAGACCACCTACGAGCAGTACTTC.